The sequence of this TCR beta chain was determined in a study of early T cells in non-severe SARS-CoV-2 infection (dated by TCRdb to the early 2020s). General notes on the study: TCR sequencing used bulk RNA from unsorted whole blood, so alpha and beta chains could not be paired. The study at large found these results: VDJdb matching was skewed toward anti-spike CD8 responses and likely underestimated virus-specific expansions by missing private and CD4 specificities.

According to the germline V gene, CDR1 reads SQVTM and CDR2 reads ANQGSEA. The V and J ends are trimmed by 5 bases and 4 bases, leaving 8 bases between them. The CDR3 numbers 11 residues from cysteine through phenylalanine. Only the CDR3 DNA stays, 33 bases, in frame from base 1. Set within a cohort of healthcare workers in London, UK, this nested case-control study involved weekly PCR testing of nasopharyngeal swabs along with blood sampling. Healthcare workers were recruited between 23 and 31 March 2020, during the week of the UK lockdown, and were followed weekly for up to 16 weeks. This clonotype was counted a single time. Its antigen remains undetermined. Nothing much larger sits one base from this clone, and base qualities are not available. A single read offers scant evidence. The library was generated by 5' RACE. TCRdb shows the sequencer as NextSeq 500. The TCR library protocol attached unique molecular identifiers to individual cDNA molecules to correct for sequencing error and PCR bias. TCR alpha and beta chains were both sequenced, and the abundances of alpha and beta sequences in each sample were closely correlated with each other. The authors' pipeline ran thus. Decombinator V4 was used to annotate the V gene, J gene and CDR3 of the TCR sequences. Expanded TCRs were defined as changing significantly between any two time points under a Poisson model with p below 0.0001. TCR abundances were normalised to the total number of TCRs sequenced in each sample and reported as counts per million. TRAV1-2 paired with TRAJ12, TRAJ20 or TRAJ33 defined MAIT TCRs, while TRAV10 paired with TRAJ18 defined iNKT TCRs. A search of VDJdb, accessed on 1 November 2021, was run for TCRs annotated to CMV, EBV and SARS-CoV-2, with TCRs annotated for multiple antigens excluded. TCRdb reanalyzed the raw reads on its own, using fastp at Q25 for trimming and MiXCR for clone calling, and kept in-frame beta chains. Each entry is one CDR3 protein sequence, shown with its most common DNA and genes. The V and J calls here are based on TCRdb, not the publication. This sample comprises tens of thousands of distinct CDR3 sequences, around a sixth of them detected only once. More than 10% of the sample is held by the ten biggest clonotypes.

Sequencing was done on a sample of whole blood. The receptor's source is an adult who was a healthcare worker with PCR-confirmed SARS-CoV-2 infection or an uninfected control (not recorded which). The chain was built from TRBV29-1 and TRBJ1-1, with TRBD1 as a weak D call on 5 bases. The DNA sequence is given as TGCAGCGTTATTGGGGGCACTGAAGCTTTCTTT. Translated, this gives CSVIGGTEAFF.